The next 32 T cell receptor beta chains were all read from a single sample in a study of blood T cell repertoires in COVID-19. The method was immunoSEQ multiplex PCR; TCRdb's version includes in-frame clones alone and lacks a portion of them. The top ten hold 15% to 20% of the sample, which has 100,000 to 150,000 clones, around 82% seen once. Sequencing was performed on peripheral blood. The origin of the receptors is a man aged 25 to 40 with COVID-19, enrolled during active disease.

This chain uses TRBV27 with TRBJ2-1; TRBD1 is a possible D gene (8 bases). V was clipped by 7 bases and J by 8 bases, with 15 bases between them. Germline assignment: CDR1 MNHEY and CDR2 SMNVEV (reference sequence). The CDR3 totals 13 residues. The CDR3 loop is CASKQGGRYEQFF. CDR3 nucleotide sequence: TGTGCCAGCAAACAGGGGGGGCGGTATGAGCAGTTCTTC.

This clone has more than one count but fewer than ten. The chain has TRBV15 and TRBJ1-5, with D perhaps matching TRBD1 (6 bases). The length of the CDR3 is 17 residues. V lost 4 bases to trimming and J lost 2 bases, with 18 bases between them. Germline CDR1 reads LNHNV; CDR2 reads YYDKDF (reference sequence). DNA of the CDR3: TGTGCCACCAGCATATCCTCCGGGACAACAGGCAATCAGCCCCAGCATTTT. This translates into CATSISSGTTGNQPQHF.

The chain's CDR3 is CASSPHRDIQYF. Here the CDR3 DNA reads TGTGCCAGCAGCCCCCACCGGGACATTCAGTACTTC. V gene TRBV7-2 combines with J gene TRBJ2-4; no firm D call. V gave up 5 bases and J gave up 8 bases, with 10 bases separating them. CDR1 is SGHTA, CDR2 FQGNSA, per germline. The CDR3 is 12 residues long. The variable domain in full, with the rest retrieved from reference TRBV7-2 and TRBJ2-4, is GAGVSQSPSNKVTEKGKDVELRCDPISGHTALYWYRQSLGQGLEFLIYFQGNSAPDKSGLPSDRFSAERTGGSVSTLTIQRTQQEDSAVYLCASSPHRDIQYFGAGTRLSVL.

The chain uses TRBV27 and TRBJ2-1; 9 bases are a match to TRBD2. The CDR3 loop spans 14 amino acids. With V trimmed by 3 bases and J by 9 bases, 6 bases remained unmatched. Germline V gives CDR1 MNHEY, CDR2 SMNVEV (reference sequence). Here the CDR3 DNA reads TGTGCCAGCAGTTTCCGGACTAGCGACCGTGAGCAGTTCTTC. The encoded protein is CASSFRTSDREQFF.

This clone appeared a few times. The V call is TRBV29-1, the J call TRBJ2-5, with D possibly matching TRBD1 (5 bases). The CDR3 totals 13 residues. The germline V gene has CDR1 SQVTM and CDR2 ANQGSEA. The V end was cut by 3 bases, the J end by 1 base, with 9 bases between. This CDR3 reads CSVDRQIQETQYF. CDR3 nucleotides: TGCAGCGTTGACCGACAGATCCAAGAGACCCAGTACTTC.

V gene TRBV30 combines with J gene TRBJ1-5; D possibly corresponds to TRBD1 (5 bases). With 0 bases removed from V and 5 bases from J, the gap between germline ends came to 14 bases. CDR1 GTSNPN and CDR2 SVGIG come from the germline V gene (reference sequence). The CDR3 is 15 residues long. DNA of the CDR3: TGTGCCTGGAGTGTACAGGCCGACGGTTATCAGCCCCAGCATTTT. Translating gives CAWSVQADGYQPQHF.

To note about this clone: Other DNA sequences of this sample code for an identical CDR3. The gene calls are TRBV5-1 and TRBJ1-5; D perhaps matches TRBD1 (5 bases). Trimming stripped 0 bases from V and 1 base from J, with 8 bases between. Germline V lookup: CDR1 SGHRS, CDR2 YFSETQ. CDR3 length: 15 residues. The CDR3 spells CASSLAGGSNQPQHF. Written as DNA, the CDR3 is TGCGCCAGCAGCTTGGCGGGGGGAAGCAATCAGCCCCAGCATTTT.

The chain combines TRBV5-6 with TRBJ1-5; D unresolved. The length of the CDR3 is 14 residues. Germline CDR1 is SGHDT and CDR2 is YYEEEE. V was pared by 1 base and J by 5 bases, with 10 bases between. As DNA, the CDR3 is TGTGCCAGCAGCTTGCGAGAGGGTTATCAGCCCCAGCATTTT. Encoded protein: CASSLREGYQPQHF.

The chain recombines TRBV3-1 (or the pseudogene TRBV3-2) with TRBJ2-5, with D possibly TRBD2 on 7 matching bases. V was trimmed by 3 bases and J by 4 bases, leaving 9 bases between them. This CDR3 is 13 amino acids long. Looked up from germline, CDR1 is LGHDT and CDR2 is YNNKEL (reference sequence). This CDR3 reads CASSQGGAETQYF. The DNA for the CDR3 is TGTGCCAGCAGCCAGGGGGGGGCAGAGACCCAGTACTTC.

The rearrangement uses TRBV15 and TRBJ1-5, with TRBD1 matching over 7 bases. Germline V gives CDR1 LNHNV, CDR2 YYDKDF (reference sequence). V shed 9 bases, J shed 0 bases, and the junction held 5 bases outside the gene matches. The CDR3 sequence is 14 residues long. CDR3 sequence reads: CATTTGNSNQPQHF. The DNA of the CDR3 is TGTGCCACGACGACAGGGAATAGCAATCAGCCCCAGCATTTT.

The rearrangement links TRBV5-5 to TRBJ1-2; 7 positions match TRBD1. The CDR3 has 14 amino acids. CDR1 and CDR2 (germline): SGHKS, YYEKEE (reference sequence). J was trimmed by 5 bases and V by 2 bases; bases with no gene match: 6. The CDR3 loop is CASSFRAGGYGYTF. CDR3 bases: TGTGCCAGCAGCTTCAGGGCAGGGGGGTATGGCTACACCTTC. Drawing the rest from reference TRBV5-5 and TRBJ1-2, the complete variable domain is DAGVTQSPTHLIKTRGQQVTLRCSPISGHKSVSWYQQVLGQGPQFIFQYYEKEERGRGNFPDRFSARQFPNYSSELNVNALLLGDSALYLCASSFRAGGYGYTFGSGTRLTVV.

The chain carries TRBV6-6 and TRBJ1-5; 7 nucleotides agree with TRBD1. The CDR3 spans 12 residues. Trimming removed 11 bases from V and 5 bases from J; junction bases left unmatched: 6. CDR1 and CDR2 (germline): MNHNY, SVGAGI (reference sequence). This CDR3 is CAVQGGDQPQHF. The DNA of the CDR3 is TGTGCCGTTCAGGGGGGAGATCAGCCCCAGCATTTT.

The gene calls are TRBV7-9 and TRBJ2-1; tentatively, D is TRBD2 (7 bases). Germline V gene sequence: CDR1 SEHNR, CDR2 FQNEAQ (reference sequence). V dropped 7 bases and J dropped 6 bases, with 13 bases sitting between them. There are 13 residues in the CDR3. This CDR3 reads CASIPRGGNEQFF. The CDR3 DNA is TGTGCCAGCATCCCGAGGGGGGGCAATGAGCAGTTCTTC.

J is TRBJ2-7 and V is TRBV6-2 or TRBV6-3, with 10 nucleotides matching TRBD1. V lost 6 bases and J lost 4; bases outside the gene matches: 9. Germline V lookup: CDR1 MNHEY, CDR2 SVGEGT. The CDR3 has 15 amino acids. The CDR3 region has the DNA TGTGCCAGCAGCAAGACAGGGGGCGGAGGGTACGAGCAGTACTTC. Protein sequence: CASSKTGGGGYEQYF.

The chain joins TRBV5-8 to TRBJ2-1, with TRBD1 matching 8 bases. This CDR3 spans 15 amino acids. Germline-derived CDR1 and CDR2 are SGHTS and YDEGEE. Trimming at V came to 4 bases and at J to 4 bases, leaving 7 bases not matched to a gene. The CDR3 nucleotides read TGTGCCAGCAGCCCAGGGGGCGCGGGATACAATGAGCAGTTCTTC. It specifies CASSPGGAGYNEQFF.

The rearrangement uses TRBV6-6 and TRBJ2-2; 13 bases align to TRBD2. Germline V lookup: CDR1 MNHNY, CDR2 SVGAGI (reference sequence). The CDR3 has 15 residues. The V segment lost 10 bases and the J segment 9 bases; nucleotides outside the gene matches: 11. The CDR3 spells CATHLGTSGVRELFF. The DNA for the CDR3 is TGTGCCACCCATCTAGGGACTAGCGGGGTCAGGGAGCTGTTTTTT.

J is TRBJ2-1 and V is TRBV10-3, with 9 bases fitting TRBD2. Per the germline V gene, CDR1 is ENHRY and CDR2 is SYGVKD. Trimming cost V 6 bases and J 2 bases; bases outside gene matches: 8. CDR3 length: 16 amino acids. Here the CDR3 DNA reads TGTGCCATCAGCGAAGTGACTAGCGGAACCTACAATGAGCAGTTCTTC. It translates to CAISEVTSGTYNEQFF.

The sample holds a few counts of this clone. The chain combines TRBV29-1 with TRBJ1-5; 7 nucleotides match TRBD1. The CDR3 is 13 amino acids. The germline CDR1 and CDR2 sequences are SQVTM and ANQGSEA. J lost 6 bases, V lost 7 bases, and 9 bases had no gene match. The CDR3 reads CSAADTGVQPQHF. The CDR3 DNA sequence: TGCAGCGCGGCGGATACAGGGGTTCAGCCCCAGCATTTT.

With respect to this clone: The same CDR3 can be traced to other DNA sequences in this sample. The V and J genes are TRBV7-2 and TRBJ2-3; D unclear. V gave up 1 base and J gave up 0 bases, with 5 bases separating them. Germline CDR1 and CDR2: SGHTA and FQGNSA. The CDR3 spans 14 residues. CDR3 bases: TGTGCCAGCAGCTTAGTTAGCAGCACAGATACGCAGTATTTT. Translating it yields CASSLVSSTDTQYF. Variable domain in full (rest from reference TRBV7-2 and TRBJ2-3): GAGVSQSPSNKVTEKGKDVELRCDPISGHTALYWYRQSLGQGLEFLIYFQGNSAPDKSGLPSDRFSAERTGGSVSTLTIQRTQQEDSAVYLCASSLVSSTDTQYFGPGTRLTVL.

This clone showed up just once. The rearrangement links TRBV7-9 to TRBJ1-2, with a weak D call TRBD1 (6 bases). Trimming pared 5 bases from V and 5 bases from J, leaving 15 bases between. This CDR3 has 14 amino acids. Germline-derived CDR1 and CDR2 are SEHNR and FQNEAQ (reference sequence). The CDR3 coding sequence is TGTGCCAGCAGCGGTAGCGGGGGCGCGTATGGCTACACCTTC. This translates into CASSGSGGAYGYTF. The full variable domain, completed using reference TRBV7-9 and TRBJ1-2, is DTGVSQNPRHKITKRGQNVTFRCDPISEHNRLYWYRQTLGQGPEFLTYFQNEAQLEKSRLLSDRFSAERPKGSFSTLEIQRTEQGDSAMYLCASSGSGGAYGYTFGSGTRLTVV.

The chain employs TRBV4-1 and TRBJ1-2; D is ambiguous. This CDR3 comprises 15 residues. The V gene lost 1 base and the J gene lost 4 bases, with 13 bases spanning the gap. Germline V gives CDR1 MGHRA, CDR2 YSYEKL. DNA of the CDR3: TGCGCCAGCAGCCAAGCCGGGGTCACGGCCTATGGCTACACCTTC. Residues: CASSQAGVTAYGYTF.

The chain couples TRBV28 to TRBJ1-5, with TRBD1 matching 10 bases. This CDR3 region has 17 residues. Trimming removed 1 base from V and 4 bases from J; junction bases left unmatched: 7. Germline V gives CDR1 MDHEN, CDR2 SYDVKM. DNA of the CDR3: TGTGCCAGCAGTTTATATCCTTGGACAGGGGGGAATCAGCCCCAGCATTTT. The encoded protein is CASSLYPWTGGNQPQHF.

This clone was detected only once. Here the CDR3 DNA reads TGTGCCAGCAGCCACCGACGCGGGACAGGGGACCCCGAACCCAATCAGCCCCAGCATTTT. Translation: CASSHRRGTGDPEPNQPQHF. The J gene is TRBJ1-5, the V gene TRBV3-1 (or the pseudogene TRBV3-2); the match to TRBD1 covers 10 bases. Per germline, CDR1 LGHDT and CDR2 YNNKEL (reference sequence). CDR3 length: 20 amino acids. V lost 3 bases, J lost 3 bases, and 17 bases stayed unmatched.

This clone showed up just a few times. The J gene is TRBJ1-1, the V gene TRBV12-3 or TRBV12-4; D remains ambiguous. The CDR3 has 13 residues. The V and J ends lost 6 bases and 3 bases respectively, with 11 bases between them. CDR3 sequence reads: CASSPRKDTEAFF. The CDR3 bases are TGTGCCAGCAGCCCCAGGAAGGACACTGAAGCTTTCTTT.

This clone was seen a single time. V and J are TRBV18 and TRBJ1-1; D possibly corresponds to TRBD1 (5 bases). The CDR3 runs 13 residues. The V and J ends lost 3 bases and 8 bases respectively, with 13 bases between them. From germline, CDR1 is KGHSH and CDR2 LQKENI. CDR3 residues: CASSPDQGAEAFF. The CDR3 nucleotides read TGTGCCAGCTCACCTGACCAGGGCGCGGAAGCTTTCTTT.

In nucleotides, the CDR3 is TGTGCCAGCAGCTCCCACAGGGTTAATCAGCCCCAGCATTTT. It translates to CASSSHRVNQPQHF. The chain couples TRBV7-9 to TRBJ1-5, with a tentative D call TRBD1 (6 bases). V dropped 4 bases and J dropped 4 bases, with 11 bases sitting between them. This CDR3 is built from 14 residues. Looked up from germline, CDR1 is SEHNR and CDR2 is FQNEAQ (reference sequence). The entire variable domain, with the rest obtained from reference TRBV7-9 and TRBJ1-5, is as follows: DTGVSQNPRHKITKRGQNVTFRCDPISEHNRLYWYRQTLGQGPEFLTYFQNEAQLEKSRLLSDRFSAERPKGSFSTLEIQRTEQGDSAMYLCASSSHRVNQPQHFGDGTRLSIL.

The V call is TRBV10-3, the J call TRBJ1-2, with 10 bases lining up with TRBD1. The CDR3 runs 15 residues. The V segment lost 6 bases and the J segment 4 bases; nucleotides outside the gene matches: 8. Per germline, CDR1 ENHRY and CDR2 SYGVKD. CDR3 in amino acids: CAISPRDRGPYGYTF. For the CDR3, the DNA is TGTGCCATCAGCCCTAGGGACAGGGGACCCTATGGCTACACCTTC.

The V and J genes are TRBV30 and TRBJ2-5, with 9 nucleotides matching TRBD2. Germline values: CDR1 GTSNPN, CDR2 SVGIG (reference sequence). Trimming at V came to 3 bases and at J to 5 bases, leaving 4 bases not matched to a gene. The CDR3 sequence is 13 residues long. In DNA, the CDR3 is TGTGCCTGGAGCCGCGGGGGGGCCGAGACCCAGTACTTC. The encoded protein is CAWSRGGAETQYF.

The CDR3 nucleotides read TGCGCCAGCAGTGAGGCGACACCTATGGCAACTAATGAAAAACTGTTTTTT. Encoded protein: CASSEATPMATNEKLFF. The chain links TRBV10-2 to TRBJ1-4; D unresolved. CDR3 length: 17 amino acids. Germline CDR1 and CDR2: WSHSY and SAAADI. Trimming removed 2 bases at V and 0 bases at J, with 13 bases between.

In nucleotides, the CDR3 is TGCAGCGCTTTACTTGGGGGGACTGAAGCTTTCTTT. Its translation is CSALLGGTEAFF. This chain links TRBV29-1 with TRBJ1-1, with D possibly TRBD1 on 5 matching bases. Trimming shortened V by 7 bases and J by 5 bases, and 14 bases separated the two germline ends. This CDR3 comprises 12 residues. Germline-derived CDR1 and CDR2 are SQVTM and ANQGSEA. Based on the CDR3 plus reference TRBV29-1 and TRBJ1-1, the full variable domain is SAVISQKPSRDICQRGTSLTIQCQVDSQVTMMFWYRQQPGQSLTLIATANQGSEATYESGFVIDKFPISRPNLTFSTLTVSNMSPEDSSIYLCSALLGGTEAFFGQGTRLTVV.

This clone occurred a few times. The CDR3 DNA reads as TGTGCCAGCAGTTCTACAGGGGCCGGTGATCAGCCCCAGCATTTT. Translation gives CASSSTGAGDQPQHF. V gene TRBV6-5 combines with J gene TRBJ1-5, with 7 bases that match TRBD1. V gave up 4 bases and J gave up 5 bases; unmatched junction bases: 8. This CDR3 region has 15 residues. Germline V CDR1 and CDR2: MNHEY, SVGAGI.

This clone was observed a handful of times. The chain couples TRBV5-1 to TRBJ1-6, with a tentative D call TRBD1 (6 bases). This CDR3 region has 14 residues. The V gene lost 1 base and the J gene lost 8 bases, with 10 bases spanning the gap. The germline V gene has CDR1 SGHRS and CDR2 YFSETQ. In nucleotides, the CDR3 is TGCGCCAGCAGCTTGCGGGGGGGCGATTCACCCCTCCACTTT. This codes for CASSLRGGDSPLHF.